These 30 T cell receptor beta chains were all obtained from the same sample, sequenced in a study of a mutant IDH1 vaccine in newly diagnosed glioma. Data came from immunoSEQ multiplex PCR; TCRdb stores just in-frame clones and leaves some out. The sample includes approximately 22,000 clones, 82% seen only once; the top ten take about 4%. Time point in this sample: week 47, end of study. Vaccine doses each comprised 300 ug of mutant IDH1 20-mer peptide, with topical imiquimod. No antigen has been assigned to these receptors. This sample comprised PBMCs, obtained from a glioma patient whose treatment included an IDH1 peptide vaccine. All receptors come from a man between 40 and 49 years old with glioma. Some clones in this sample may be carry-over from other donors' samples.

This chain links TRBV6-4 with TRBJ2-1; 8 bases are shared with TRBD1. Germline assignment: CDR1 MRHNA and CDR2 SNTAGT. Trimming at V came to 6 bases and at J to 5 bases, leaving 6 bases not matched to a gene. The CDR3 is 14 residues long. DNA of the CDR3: TGTGCCAGCAGCCTTTGGACAGGGCACAATGAGCAGTTCTTC. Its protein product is CASSLWTGHNEQFF.

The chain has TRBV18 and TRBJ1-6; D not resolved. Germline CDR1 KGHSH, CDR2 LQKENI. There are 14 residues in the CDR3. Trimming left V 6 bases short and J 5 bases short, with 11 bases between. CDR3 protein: CASSHRQDNSPLHF. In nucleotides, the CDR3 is TGTGCCAGCTCTCATCGTCAAGATAATTCACCCCTCCACTTT.

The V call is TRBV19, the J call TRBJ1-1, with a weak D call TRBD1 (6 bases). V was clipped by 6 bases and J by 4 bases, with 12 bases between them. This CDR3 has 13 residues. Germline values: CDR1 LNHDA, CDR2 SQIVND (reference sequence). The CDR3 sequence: CASRAGAVTEAFF. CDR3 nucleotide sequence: TGTGCCAGTAGGGCAGGGGCAGTCACTGAAGCTTTCTTT.

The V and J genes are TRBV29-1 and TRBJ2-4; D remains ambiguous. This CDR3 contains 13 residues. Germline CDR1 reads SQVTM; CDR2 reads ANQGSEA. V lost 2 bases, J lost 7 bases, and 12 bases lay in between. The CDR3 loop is CSVENSLSNIQYF. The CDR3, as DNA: TGCAGCGTTGAAAACAGTCTTAGTAACATTCAGTACTTC.

CDR3 protein: CASSQVQTSNQPQHF. The CDR3 DNA sequence: TGCGCCAGCAGCCAAGTACAGACTAGCAATCAGCCCCAGCATTTT. This sequence joins TRBV4-1 and TRBJ1-5; D unclear. V dropped 1 base and J dropped 0 bases, with 7 bases sitting between them. The CDR3 spans 15 residues. Germline CDR1 and CDR2: MGHRA and YSYEKL.

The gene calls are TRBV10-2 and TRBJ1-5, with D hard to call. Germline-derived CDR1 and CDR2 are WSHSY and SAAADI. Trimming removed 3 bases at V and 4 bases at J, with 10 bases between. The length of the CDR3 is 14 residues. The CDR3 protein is CASSETRTNQPQHF. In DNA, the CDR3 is TGCGCCAGCAGTGAAACGAGGACTAATCAGCCCCAGCATTTT.

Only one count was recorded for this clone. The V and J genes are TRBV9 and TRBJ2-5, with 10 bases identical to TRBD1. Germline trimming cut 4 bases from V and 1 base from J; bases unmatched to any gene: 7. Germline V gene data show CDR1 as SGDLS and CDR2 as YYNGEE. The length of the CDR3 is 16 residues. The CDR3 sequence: CASSPDRGGRQETQYF. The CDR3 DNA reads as TGTGCCAGCAGCCCGGACAGGGGGGGGCGCCAAGAGACCCAGTACTTC.

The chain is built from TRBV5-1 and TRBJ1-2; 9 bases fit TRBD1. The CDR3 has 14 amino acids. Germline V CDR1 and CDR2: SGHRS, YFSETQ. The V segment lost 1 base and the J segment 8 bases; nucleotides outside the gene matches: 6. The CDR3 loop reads CASSLHRQGEGYTF. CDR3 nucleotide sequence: TGCGCCAGCAGCTTGCATAGACAGGGGGAAGGCTACACCTTC.

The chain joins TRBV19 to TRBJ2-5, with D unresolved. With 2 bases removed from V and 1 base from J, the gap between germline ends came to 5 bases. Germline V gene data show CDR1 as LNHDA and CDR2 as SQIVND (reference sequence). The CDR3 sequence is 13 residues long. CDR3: CASSIQVQETQYF. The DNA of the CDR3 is TGTGCCAGTAGTATACAGGTCCAAGAGACCCAGTACTTC.

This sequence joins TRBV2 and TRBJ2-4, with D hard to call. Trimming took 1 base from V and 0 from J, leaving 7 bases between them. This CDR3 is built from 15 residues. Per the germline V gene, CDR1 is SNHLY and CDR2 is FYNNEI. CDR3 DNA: TGTGCCAGCAGTGAAGTGGTAGCAGCCAAAAACATTCAGTACTTC. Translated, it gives CASSEVVAAKNIQYF.

CDR3 amino acids: CASSQDRLDSGNTIYF. CDR3 DNA sequence: TGTGCCAGCAGCCAGGACAGACTTGACTCTGGAAACACCATATATTTT. The genes are TRBV5-6 and TRBJ1-3; TRBD1 is a possible D gene (6 bases). The CDR3 is 16 amino acids. Trimming removed 4 bases at V and 0 bases at J, with 14 bases between. Germline loops: CDR1 SGHDT, CDR2 YYEEEE.

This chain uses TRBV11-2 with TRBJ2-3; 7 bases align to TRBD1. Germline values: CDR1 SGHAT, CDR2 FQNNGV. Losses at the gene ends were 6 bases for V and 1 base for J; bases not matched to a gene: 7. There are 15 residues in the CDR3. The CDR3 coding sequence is TGTGCCAGCAGAACAGGACAGGAGCGCACAGATACGCAGTATTTT. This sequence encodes CASRTGQERTDTQYF. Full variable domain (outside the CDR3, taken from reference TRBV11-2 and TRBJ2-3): EAGVAQSPRYKIIEKRQSVAFWCNPISGHATLYWYQQILGQGPKLLIQFQNNGVVDDSQLPKDRFSAERLKGVDSTLKIQPAKLEDSAVYLCASRTGQERTDTQYFGPGTRLTVL.

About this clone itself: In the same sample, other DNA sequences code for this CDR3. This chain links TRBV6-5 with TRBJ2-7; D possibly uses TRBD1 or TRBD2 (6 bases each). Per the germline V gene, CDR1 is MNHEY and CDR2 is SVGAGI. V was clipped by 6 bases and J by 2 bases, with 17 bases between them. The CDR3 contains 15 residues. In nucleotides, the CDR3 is TGTGCCAGCAGCTCCGCCCCCGGGGGCCCCTACGAGCAGTACTTC. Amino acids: CASSSAPGGPYEQYF.

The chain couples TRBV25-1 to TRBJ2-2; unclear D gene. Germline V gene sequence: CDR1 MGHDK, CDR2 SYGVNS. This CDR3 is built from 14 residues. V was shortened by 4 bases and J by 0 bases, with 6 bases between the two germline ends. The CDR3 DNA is TGTGCCAGCAGTGCACGGGCGAACACCGGGGAGCTGTTTTTT. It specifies CASSARANTGELFF.

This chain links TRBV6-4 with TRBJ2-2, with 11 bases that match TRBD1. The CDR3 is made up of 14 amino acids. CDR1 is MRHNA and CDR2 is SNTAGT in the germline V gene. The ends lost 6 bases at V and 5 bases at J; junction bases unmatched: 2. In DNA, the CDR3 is TGTGCCAGCAGCCGGGACAGGGGGACCGGGGAGCTGTTTTTT. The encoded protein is CASSRDRGTGELFF.

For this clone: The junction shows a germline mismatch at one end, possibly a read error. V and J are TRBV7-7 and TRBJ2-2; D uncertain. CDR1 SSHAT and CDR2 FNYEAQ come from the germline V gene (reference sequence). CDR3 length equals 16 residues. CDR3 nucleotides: TGTGCTAGCAGCTTAATCGCCGGGCCGAACACCGGGGAGCTGTTTTTT. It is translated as CASSLIAGPNTGELFF.

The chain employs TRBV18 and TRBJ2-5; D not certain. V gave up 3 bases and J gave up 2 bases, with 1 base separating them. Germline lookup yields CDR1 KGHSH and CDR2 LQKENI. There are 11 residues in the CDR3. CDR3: CASSPQETQYF. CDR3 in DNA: TGTGCCAGCTCACCGCAAGAGACCCAGTACTTC. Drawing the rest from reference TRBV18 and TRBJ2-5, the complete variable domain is NAGVMQNPRHLVRRRGQEARLRCSPMKGHSHVYWYRQLPEEGLKFMVYLQKENIIDESGMPKERFSAEFPKEGPSILRIQQVVRGDSAAYFCASSPQETQYFGPGTRLLVL.

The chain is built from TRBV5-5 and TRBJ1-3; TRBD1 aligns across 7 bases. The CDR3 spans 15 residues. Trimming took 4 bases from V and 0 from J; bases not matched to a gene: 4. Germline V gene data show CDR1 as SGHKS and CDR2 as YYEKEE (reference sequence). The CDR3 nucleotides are TGTGCCAGCAGCCCTGGACAGGCCTCTGGAAACACCATATATTTT. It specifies CASSPGQASGNTIYF. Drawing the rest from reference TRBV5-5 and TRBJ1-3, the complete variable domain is DAGVTQSPTHLIKTRGQQVTLRCSPISGHKSVSWYQQVLGQGPQFIFQYYEKEERGRGNFPDRFSARQFPNYSSELNVNALLLGDSALYLCASSPGQASGNTIYFGEGSWLTVV.

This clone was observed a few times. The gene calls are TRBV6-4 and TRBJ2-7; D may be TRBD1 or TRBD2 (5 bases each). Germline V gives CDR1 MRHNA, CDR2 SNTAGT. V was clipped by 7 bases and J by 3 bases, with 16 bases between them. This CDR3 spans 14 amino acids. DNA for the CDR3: TGTGCCAGCACCCCACGGGGCTGGCACTACGAGCAGTACTTC. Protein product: CASTPRGWHYEQYF.

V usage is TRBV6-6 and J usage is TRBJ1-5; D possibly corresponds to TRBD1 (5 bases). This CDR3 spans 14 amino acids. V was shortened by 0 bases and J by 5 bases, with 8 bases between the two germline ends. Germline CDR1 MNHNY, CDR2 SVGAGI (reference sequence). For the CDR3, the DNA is TGTGCCAGCAGTTACTCTGCAGGGTATCAGCCCCAGCATTTT. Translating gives CASSYSAGYQPQHF.

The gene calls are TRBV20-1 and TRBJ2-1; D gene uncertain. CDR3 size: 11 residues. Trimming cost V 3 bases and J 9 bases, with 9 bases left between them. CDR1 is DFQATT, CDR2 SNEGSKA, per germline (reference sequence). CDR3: CSASITTEQFF. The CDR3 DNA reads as TGCAGTGCTAGCATTACGACTGAGCAGTTCTTC.

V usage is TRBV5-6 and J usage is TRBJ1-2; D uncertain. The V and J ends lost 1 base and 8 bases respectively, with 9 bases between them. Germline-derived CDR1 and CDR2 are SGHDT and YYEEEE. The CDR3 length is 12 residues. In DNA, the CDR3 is TGTGCCAGCAGCTTGACTTTGGGCGGCTACACCTTC. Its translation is CASSLTLGGYTF.

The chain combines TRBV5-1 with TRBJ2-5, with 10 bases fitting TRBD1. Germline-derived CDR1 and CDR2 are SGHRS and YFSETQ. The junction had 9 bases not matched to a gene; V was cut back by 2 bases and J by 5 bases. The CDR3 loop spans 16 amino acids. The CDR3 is CASSFVGTGAWETQYF. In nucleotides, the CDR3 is TGCGCCAGCAGCTTCGTCGGGACAGGGGCGTGGGAGACCCAGTACTTC.

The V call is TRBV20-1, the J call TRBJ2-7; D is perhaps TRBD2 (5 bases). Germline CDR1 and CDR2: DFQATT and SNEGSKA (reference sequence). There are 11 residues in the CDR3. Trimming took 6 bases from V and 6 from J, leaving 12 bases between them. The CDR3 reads CSARTVSEQYF. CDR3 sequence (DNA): TGCAGTGCGCGGACTGTAAGCGAGCAGTACTTC.

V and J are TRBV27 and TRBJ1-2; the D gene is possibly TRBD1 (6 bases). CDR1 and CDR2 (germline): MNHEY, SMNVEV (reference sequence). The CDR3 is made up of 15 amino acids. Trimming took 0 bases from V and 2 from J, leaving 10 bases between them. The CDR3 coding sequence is TGTGCCAGCAGTTTATCGCGGGGGGCGAACTATGGCTACACCTTC. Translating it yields CASSLSRGANYGYTF.

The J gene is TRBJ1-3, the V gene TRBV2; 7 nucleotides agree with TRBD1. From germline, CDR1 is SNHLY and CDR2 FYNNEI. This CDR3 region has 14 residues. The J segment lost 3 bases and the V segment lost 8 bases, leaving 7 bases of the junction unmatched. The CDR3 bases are TGTGCCAGCGGAGGAGGGGGCTTTGGAAACACCATATATTTT. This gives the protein CASGGGGFGNTIYF.

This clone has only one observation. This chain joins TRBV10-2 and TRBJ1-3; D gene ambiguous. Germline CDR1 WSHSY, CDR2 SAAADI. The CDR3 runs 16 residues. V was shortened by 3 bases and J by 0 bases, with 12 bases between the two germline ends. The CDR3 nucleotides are TGCGCCAGCAGTGAAGCCACGGGTAGCTCTGGAAACACCATATATTTT. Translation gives CASSEATGSSGNTIYF.

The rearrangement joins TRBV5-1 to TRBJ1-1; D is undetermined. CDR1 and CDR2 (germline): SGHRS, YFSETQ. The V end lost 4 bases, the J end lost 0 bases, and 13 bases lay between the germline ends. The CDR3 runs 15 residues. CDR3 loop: CASSPGETMNTEAFF. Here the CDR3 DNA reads TGCGCCAGCAGCCCCGGGGAAACGATGAACACTGAAGCTTTCTTT.

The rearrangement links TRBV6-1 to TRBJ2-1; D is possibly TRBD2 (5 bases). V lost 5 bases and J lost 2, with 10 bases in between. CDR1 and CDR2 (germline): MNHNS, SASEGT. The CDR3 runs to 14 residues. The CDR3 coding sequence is TGTGCCAGCAGTCTTCTAGCCACCTACAATGAGCAGTTCTTC. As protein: CASSLLATYNEQFF.

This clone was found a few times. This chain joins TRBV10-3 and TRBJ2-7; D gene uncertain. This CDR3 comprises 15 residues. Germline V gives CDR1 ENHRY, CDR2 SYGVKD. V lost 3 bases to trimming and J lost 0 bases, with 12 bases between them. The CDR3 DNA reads TGTGCCATCAGTGACTATTTGTCTAGCTCCTACGAGCAGTACTTC. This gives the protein CAISDYLSSSYEQYF.